This TCR beta chain was sequenced in a study of response to subunit inactivated influenza vaccine. TCRdb reanalysed the RT-PCR reads using MiXCR and keeps one entry per CDR3 protein. The sample lists about 700,000 distinct CDR3 sequences, around 14% occurring once. The CDR3 covers 15 residues. Trimming stripped 3 bases from V and 0 bases from J, with 12 bases between. The V gene's germline CDR1 is LGHNA and CDR2 YSLEER. Whole-study results and caveats: It was suggested by the authors that few new T cells are recruited by each seasonal influenza vaccination.

For this clonotype: The antigen is unknown.

The sample here was PBMCs from blood, taken less than 15 days before vaccination. This clonotype was sampled from a man in his forties or fifties who received an inactivated influenza vaccine. This chain links TRBV4-3 with TRBJ2-7; D is possibly TRBD2 (5 bases). The CDR3 is CASSHGVSASYEQYF. CDR3 DNA: TGCGCCAGCAGCCACGGAGTTAGCGCCTCCTACGAGCAGTACTTC.